This T cell receptor (beta chain) was recovered during a study of control samples from healthy donors and cancer patients. The germline V and J ends were trimmed by 8 bases and 1 base, with 6 bases remaining between them. CDR1 is MNHGY, CDR2 SVAAGI, per germline. This CDR3 has 11 amino acids. Data came from immunoSEQ multiplex PCR; TCRdb stores just in-frame clones and leaves some out. The sample shows about 94,000 clones, approximately 90% of them seen only once. This TCR came from a woman in her 50s in good health. Sequenced sample: blood. This rearrangement joins TRBV6-9 to TRBJ2-7; unclear D gene. This CDR3 is CASPESYEQYF. CDR3 DNA: TGTGCCAGCCCGGAATCCTACGAGCAGTACTTC.